One sample yielded the 28 T cell receptor beta chains listed below, sequenced in a study of blood T cell repertoires in COVID-19. TCRdb keeps only in-frame clones here, not all; method: immunoSEQ multiplex PCR. Of around 300,000 clones listed, 80% to 90% are singletons. The sequenced sample was PBMCs or T cells enriched from blood (not recorded which). The receptors shown here come from a man aged 25 to 45 who had recovered from COVID-19.

V gene TRBV10-3 combines with J gene TRBJ2-1, with 10 bases identical to TRBD1. Germline assignment: CDR1 ENHRY and CDR2 SYGVKD. The CDR3 has 14 amino acids. Unmatched junction bases numbered 2, after V lost 8 bases and J lost 1 base. The CDR3 region is CAIGGQGSYNEQFF. In DNA form, the CDR3 reads TGTGCCATCGGGGGACAGGGGTCCTACAATGAGCAGTTCTTC.

The chain links TRBV7-8 to TRBJ1-3; D possibly corresponds to TRBD1 (6 bases). This CDR3 contains 14 residues. V gave up 0 bases and J gave up 9 bases, with 12 bases separating them. Germline V gene lookup returns CDR1 SGHVS and CDR2 FQNEAQ. CDR3 protein: CASSLADSWSTIYF. The CDR3, as DNA: TGTGCCAGCAGCTTAGCGGACAGCTGGAGCACCATATATTTT.

J is TRBJ1-2 and V is TRBV7-9, with no clear D. Trimming removed 5 bases from V and 7 bases from J, with 14 bases in between. CDR1 SEHNR and CDR2 FQNEAQ come from the germline V gene (reference sequence). The CDR3 totals 13 residues. The CDR3 protein is CASSPPDKFGYTF. The DNA for the CDR3 is TGTGCCAGCAGCCCACCTGACAAGTTTGGCTACACCTTC.

The J gene is TRBJ2-1, the V gene TRBV24-1, with D tentatively TRBD2 (6 bases). CDR1 and CDR2 (germline): KGHDR, SFDVKD. This CDR3 region has 14 residues. V was clipped by 0 bases and J by 10 bases, with 12 bases between them. The CDR3 DNA reads as TGTGCCACCAGTGATTTGTACGGGGGAATCGAGCAGTTCTTC. It encodes CATSDLYGGIEQFF.

The CDR3 is CASSPRLAGIQETQYF. DNA for the CDR3: TGTGCCAGCAGCCCTAGACTAGCGGGGATCCAAGAGACCCAGTACTTC. The V gene is TRBV13, the J gene TRBJ2-5; TRBD2 matches 11 bases. Looked up from germline, CDR1 is PRHDT and CDR2 is FYEKMQ (reference sequence). CDR3 length: 16 residues. The trim removed 5 bases at V and 1 base at J, leaving 6 bases unmatched. Using reference TRBV13 and TRBJ2-5 for the parts outside the CDR3, the full variable domain is AAGVIQSPRHLIKEKRETATLKCYPIPRHDTVYWYQQGPGQDPQFLISFYEKMQSDKGSIPDRFSAQQFSDYHSELNMSSLELGDSALYFCASSPRLAGIQETQYFGPGTRLLVL.

The V and J genes are TRBV15 and TRBJ1-4; D is uncertain. CDR3 length: 16 residues. The germline V gene encodes CDR1 LNHNV and CDR2 YYDKDF (reference sequence). V was cut by 3 bases and J by 0 bases, with 11 bases left in between. Here the CDR3 reads CATSRGGFATNEKLFF. As DNA, the CDR3 is TGTGCCACCAGCAGGGGAGGTTTTGCAACTAATGAAAAACTGTTTTTT. Supplemented by reference TRBV15 and TRBJ1-4, the full variable domain reads DAMVIQNPRYQVTQFGKPVTLSCSQTLNHNVMYWYQQKSSQAPKLLFHYYDKDFNNEADTPDNFQSRRPNTSFCFLDIRSPGLGDTAMYLCATSRGGFATNEKLFFGSGTQLSVL.

V is TRBV25-1 and J is TRBJ2-7; tentative D call: TRBD2 (5 bases). The CDR3 is made up of 12 amino acids. Germline V lookup: CDR1 MGHDK, CDR2 SYGVNS. V shed 3 bases and J shed 3 bases, with 6 bases lying between them. The CDR3 DNA follows: TGTGCCAGCAGTGATCGGGGCTACGAGCAGTACTTC. The encoded protein is CASSDRGYEQYF.

The V and J genes are TRBV30 and TRBJ1-1, with a possible D match to TRBD1 (5 bases). Trimming took off 0 bases at V and 1 base at J, with 12 bases between the two ends. The germline CDR1 and CDR2 sequences are GTSNPN and SVGIG (reference sequence). This CDR3 spans 15 amino acids. CDR3 amino acids: CAWSVPDTSNTEAFF. In DNA, the CDR3 is TGTGCCTGGAGTGTACCGGACACCTCGAACACTGAAGCTTTCTTT. Full variable domain (remainder filled in from reference TRBV30 and TRBJ1-1): SQTIHQWPATLVQPVGSPLSLECTVEGTSNPNLYWYRQAAGRGLQLLFYSVGIGQISSEVPQNLSASRPQDRQFILSSKKLLLSDSGFYLCAWSVPDTSNTEAFFGQGTRLTVV.

The V and J genes are TRBV30 and TRBJ1-5; D gene unclear. CDR3 length: 13 residues. Per germline, CDR1 GTSNPN and CDR2 SVGIG (reference sequence). V lost 0 bases, J lost 16 bases, and 19 bases lay in between. The CDR3 DNA reads as TGTGCCTGGAGTGTTCCAGGATCGCCGTCTTTTCATTTT. Translating it yields CAWSVPGSPSFHF.

The chain is built from TRBV2 and TRBJ2-7; D is undetermined. Germline assignment: CDR1 SNHLY and CDR2 FYNNEI. The CDR3 extends over 14 amino acids. V lost 3 bases and J lost 0, with 9 bases in between. The chain's CDR3 is CASSEGRSSYEQYF. DNA for the CDR3: TGTGCCAGCAGTGAGGGCAGAAGCTCCTACGAGCAGTACTTC.

This clone was counted a single time. The V and J genes are TRBV5-8 and TRBJ2-1; TRBD2 matches at 11 bases. Per the germline V gene, CDR1 is SGHTS and CDR2 is YDEGEE. The CDR3 sequence is 20 residues long. The ends lost 3 bases at V and 4 bases at J; junction bases unmatched: 18. CDR3 sequence reads: CASSSAGQGLLAGDYNEQFF. CDR3 nucleotides: TGTGCCAGCAGCTCTGCGGGACAGGGTTTACTAGCGGGGGATTACAATGAGCAGTTCTTC. The full variable domain, in which reference TRBV5-8 and TRBJ2-1 provide the parts outside the CDR3, is EAGVTQSPTHLIKTRGQQATLRCSPISGHTSVYWYQQALGLGLQFLLWYDEGEERNRGNFPPRFSGRQFPNYSSELNVNALELEDSALYLCASSSAGQGLLAGDYNEQFFGPGTRLTVL.

The rearrangement uses TRBV2 and TRBJ2-7; D is unresolved. This CDR3 spans 10 amino acids. Trimming stripped 6 bases from V and 4 bases from J, with 4 bases between. Germline V lookup: CDR1 SNHLY, CDR2 FYNNEI. The CDR3 loop is CASRSYEQYF. The DNA for the CDR3 is TGTGCCAGCAGGTCATACGAGCAGTACTTC.

The chain is built from TRBV10-2 and TRBJ1-2, with TRBD1 matching over 9 bases. The CDR3 covers 14 residues. From germline, CDR1 is WSHSY and CDR2 SAAADI. The ends lost 6 bases at V and 3 bases at J; junction bases unmatched: 5. CDR3 DNA sequence: TGCGCCAGCAGGAGGACAGGGGTAGACTATGGCTACACCTTC. The encoded protein is CASRRTGVDYGYTF.

The V and J genes are TRBV25-1 and TRBJ2-2, with no clear D. Germline V gives CDR1 MGHDK, CDR2 SYGVNS. Trimming left V 5 bases short and J 1 base short, with 11 bases between. There are 15 residues in the CDR3. CDR3 residues: CASSRFRQNTGELFF. Here the CDR3 DNA reads TGTGCCAGCAGTAGATTCAGACAGAACACCGGGGAGCTGTTTTTT.

V usage is TRBV7-2 and J usage is TRBJ1-1; D unclear. The CDR3 contains 15 residues. With 5 bases removed from V and 4 bases from J, the gap between germline ends came to 17 bases. CDR1 and CDR2 (germline): SGHTA, FQGNSA. CDR3 bases: TGTGCCAGCAGCACCAAGACCGGGAGGTTCACTGAAGCTTTCTTT. Translated: CASSTKTGRFTEAFF.

Turning to this clone: The same CDR3 can be traced to other DNA sequences in this sample. CDR3 in amino acids: CASSIGRGLTDTQYF. CDR3 bases: TGTGCCAGTAGTATCGGGCGGGGGCTCACAGATACGCAGTATTTT. V is TRBV19 and J is TRBJ2-3; possibly TRBD2 for D (7 bases). Germline V gives CDR1 LNHDA, CDR2 SQIVND (reference sequence). Between the trimmed V and J ends, which lost 3 bases and 2 bases, there was a span of 12 bases. The CDR3 extends over 15 amino acids.

This clone was seen only once. The chain employs TRBV12-3 or TRBV12-4 and TRBJ1-1; 10 bases are a match to TRBD1. This CDR3 contains 13 residues. J lost 7 bases, V lost 4 bases, and 3 bases had no gene match. The CDR3 nucleotides read TGTGCCAGCAGTTCGGGACAGGGGAATGAAGCTTTCTTT. Its translation: CASSSGQGNEAFF.

The chain employs TRBV4-1 and TRBJ1-3; D may be TRBD1 (6 bases). V lost 1 base and J lost 4, with 11 bases in between. CDR1 is MGHRA, CDR2 YSYEKL, per germline. CDR3 size: 15 residues. CDR3: CASSQVRGRGNTIYF. CDR3 coding DNA: TGCGCCAGCAGCCAAGTGCGGGGGCGAGGAAACACCATATATTTT.

This clone has more than one count but fewer than ten. J is TRBJ2-7 and V is TRBV14; possibly TRBD2 for D (6 bases). The CDR3 spans 15 residues. Trimming pared 1 base from V and 3 bases from J, leaving 13 bases between. Germline CDR1 SGHDN, CDR2 FVKESK. This chain's CDR3 is CASSQVWGRHYEQYF. In DNA, the CDR3 is TGTGCCAGCAGCCAAGTGTGGGGGAGGCACTACGAGCAGTACTTC.

The chain carries TRBV27 and TRBJ2-1; D is unclear. There are 15 residues in the CDR3. Trimming took 2 bases from V and 3 from J, leaving 11 bases between them. Germline V lookup: CDR1 MNHEY, CDR2 SMNVEV (reference sequence). CDR3 loop: CASSLGGLVYNEQFF. The CDR3 DNA sequence: TGTGCCAGCAGTTTAGGCGGTTTAGTCTACAATGAGCAGTTCTTC.

The genes are TRBV19 and TRBJ1-1; 7 nucleotides line up with TRBD1. The germline gives CDR1 LNHDA, CDR2 SQIVND (reference sequence). V lost 7 bases, J lost 5 bases, and 13 bases stayed unmatched. CDR3 length equals 15 residues. The CDR3 nucleotides read TGTGCCAGTACCCCAACGAGGGGGCAGGGGACTGAAGCTTTCTTT. Its protein product is CASTPTRGQGTEAFF.

The chain carries TRBV15 and TRBJ2-5; possibly TRBD2 for D (6 bases). Trimming left V 3 bases short and J 2 bases short, with 16 bases between. The CDR3 is made up of 16 amino acids. Germline CDR1 LNHNV, CDR2 YYDKDF (reference sequence). CDR3 in DNA: TGTGCCACCAGCAGCTTACCGGGACTGCCGCAAGAGACCCAGTACTTC. Amino acid sequence: CATSSLPGLPQETQYF.

This clone was observed once. The chain recombines TRBV27 with TRBJ1-4, with D perhaps matching TRBD1 (5 bases). Trimming took off 2 bases at V and 0 bases at J, with 10 bases between the two ends. The CDR3 is 16 residues long. Looked up from germline, CDR1 is MNHEY and CDR2 is SMNVEV (reference sequence). This CDR3 is CASSLTGTATNEKLFF. Written as DNA, the CDR3 is TGTGCCAGCAGTTTAACCGGGACTGCAACTAATGAAAAACTGTTTTTT.

This clone turned up a few times. This chain links TRBV30 with TRBJ1-4; 7 bases match TRBD1. The V gene's germline CDR1 is GTSNPN and CDR2 SVGIG (reference sequence). Unmatched junction bases numbered 6, after V lost 1 base and J lost 7 bases. The CDR3 contains 14 residues. The CDR3 bases are TGTGCCTGGAGTGGAGAGGGGGCAGGTGAAAAACTGTTTTTT. Residues: CAWSGEGAGEKLFF. The whole variable domain, remainder taken from reference TRBV30 and TRBJ1-4, is SQTIHQWPATLVQPVGSPLSLECTVEGTSNPNLYWYRQAAGRGLQLLFYSVGIGQISSEVPQNLSASRPQDRQFILSSKKLLLSDSGFYLCAWSGEGAGEKLFFGSGTQLSVL.

This chain connects TRBV3-1 (or the pseudogene TRBV3-2) to TRBJ2-5; 9 nucleotides match TRBD2. The CDR3 is 16 amino acids. V shed 0 bases and J 4 bases; nucleotides not matched to a gene: 6. Looked up from germline, CDR1 is LGHDT and CDR2 is YNNKEL (reference sequence). The CDR3 is CASSQDGRGGRETQYF. CDR3 DNA: TGTGCCAGCAGCCAAGATGGGCGGGGGGGCCGAGAGACCCAGTACTTC.

This CDR3 is CATSGYPTVATNEKLFF. DNA of the CDR3: TGTGCCACCAGCGGCTACCCGACTGTCGCAACTAATGAAAAACTGTTTTTT. The rearrangement joins TRBV15 to TRBJ1-4, with D unclear. V lost 5 bases to trimming and J lost 0 bases, with 16 bases between them. Germline V gene data show CDR1 as LNHNV and CDR2 as YYDKDF (reference sequence). This CDR3 comprises 17 residues.

The CDR3 region has the DNA TGTGCCAGCAGCTTAACACAGGGATCCTCCTATAATTCACCCCTCCACTTT. Translating gives CASSLTQGSSYNSPLHF. The chain combines TRBV9 with TRBJ1-6, with D possibly matching TRBD1 (6 bases). Germline V gene lookup returns CDR1 SGDLS and CDR2 YYNGEE. Deletions cut 4 bases from V and 0 bases from J, with 14 bases between. This CDR3 spans 17 amino acids.

The chain links TRBV2 to TRBJ1-1; 7 bases align to TRBD1. V lost 5 bases, J lost 4 bases, and 7 bases stayed unmatched. CDR3 length: 14 amino acids. Germline lookup yields CDR1 SNHLY and CDR2 FYNNEI. CDR3 DNA sequence: TGTGCCAGCAGTCAGGACAGGTTGGTCACTGAAGCTTTCTTT. Protein product: CASSQDRLVTEAFF.